The 26 T cell receptor beta chains below come from one sample, sequenced in a study of T cells in localized non-small cell lung cancer. Measured with immunoSEQ multiplex PCR; TCRdb has only the in-frame clones, and not every one. The sample carries roughly 7,000 clones, approximately 40% recorded once. Sequencing was performed on lung tumor tissue, taken before any cancer treatment. The receptor set was obtained from a man aged 35 to 69 with stage III lung adenocarcinoma.

The chain links TRBV29-1 to TRBJ2-7; the D gene is possibly TRBD1 (6 bases). Trimming took 6 bases from V and 4 from J, leaving 13 bases between them. CDR1 and CDR2 (germline): SQVTM, ANQGSEA. The CDR3 has 12 residues. The CDR3 nucleotides are TGCAGCGTAGCCGGGACAAGTTACGAGCAGTACTTC. This sequence encodes CSVAGTSYEQYF.

This clone was detected a few times. This chain uses TRBV6-8 with TRBJ2-6, with D possibly TRBD1 on 6 matching bases. V gave up 5 bases and J gave up 0 bases, with 14 bases separating them. Germline V gene sequence: CDR1 MNHGY, CDR2 SAAAGT. The CDR3 is 17 residues long. CDR3 region: CASSASVQGSGANVLTF. CDR3 DNA sequence: TGTGCCAGCAGTGCCTCCGTACAGGGCTCTGGGGCCAACGTCCTGACTTTC.

The J gene is TRBJ2-3, the V gene TRBV11-3, with TRBD1 identical over 9 bases. After removal of 7 bases from V and 4 bases from J, the junction contained 9 bases not matched to a gene. Germline-derived CDR1 and CDR2 are SGHNT and YENEEA. The CDR3 is 15 amino acids. DNA of the CDR3: TGTGCCAGCACGTCCGGGACAGGGCGAGCAGATACGCAGTATTTT. It is translated as CASTSGTGRADTQYF. Complete variable domain (other parts from reference TRBV11-3 and TRBJ2-3): EAGVVQSPRYKIIEKKQPVAFWCNPISGHNTLYWYLQNLGQGPELLIRYENEEAVDDSQLPKDRFSAERLKGVDSTLKIQPAELGDSAVYLCASTSGTGRADTQYFGPGTRLTVL.

By share of the sample, this clone is medium-sized (0.01 to 0.1%). The gene calls are TRBV15 and TRBJ2-7; 11 nucleotides match TRBD2. The CDR3 loop spans 14 amino acids. CDR1 and CDR2 (germline): LNHNV, YYDKDF (reference sequence). Trimming removed 3 bases from V and 9 bases from J; junction bases left unmatched: 7. The CDR3 protein is CATSRGLAANVQYF. In nucleotides, the CDR3 is TGTGCCACCAGCAGGGGACTAGCGGCTAACGTGCAGTACTTC.

This clone appeared a few times. The chain joins TRBV11-3 to TRBJ1-6; 7 positions agree with TRBD1. V shed 0 bases, J shed 10 bases, and the junction held 6 bases outside the gene matches. The CDR3 loop spans 15 amino acids. Per the germline V gene, CDR1 is SGHNT and CDR2 is YENEEA. The CDR3 coding sequence is TGTGCCAGCAGCTTAGATGGAGGGGGCTCATCACCCCTCCACTTT. Translated: CASSLDGGGSSPLHF.

This clone was detected only a few times. The chain employs TRBV27 and TRBJ2-2; tentatively, D is TRBD1 (5 bases). The CDR3 extends over 13 amino acids. Germline-derived CDR1 and CDR2 are MNHEY and SMNVEV (reference sequence). With 6 bases removed from V and 5 bases from J, the gap between germline ends came to 10 bases. This CDR3 is CASSKQDTGELFF. The CDR3 nucleotides read TGTGCCAGCAGCAAACAGGATACCGGGGAGCTGTTTTTT.

The chain recombines TRBV19 with TRBJ1-5, with 9 bases fitting TRBD1. The trim removed 9 bases at V and 6 bases at J, leaving 15 bases unmatched. CDR3 length: 16 amino acids. Germline V gives CDR1 LNHDA, CDR2 SQIVND (reference sequence). Here the CDR3 reads CASNTGGASFSQPQHF. The CDR3 region has the DNA TGTGCCAGCAATACAGGGGGCGCATCTTTTAGTCAGCCCCAGCATTTT.

In this sample, this clone turned up a few times. The chain combines TRBV6-7 with TRBJ1-2; 11 bases align to TRBD1. TRBV6-7 has ORF status, its function being uncertain. There are 14 residues in the CDR3. V dropped 6 bases and J dropped 1; count of bases not matched to a gene: 1. The CDR3 DNA is TGTGCCAGCAGGGACAGGGGGCGTAACTATGGCTACACCTTC. Protein sequence: CASRDRGRNYGYTF.

This clone appeared once. The chain uses TRBV30 and TRBJ1-2, with D unresolved. Trimming pared 0 bases from V and 9 bases from J, leaving 11 bases between. Germline values: CDR1 GTSNPN, CDR2 SVGIG (reference sequence). The CDR3 has 12 residues. The CDR3 coding sequence is TGTGCCTGGAGTGTAGAGGCCAGGAGCTACACCTTC. Translating it yields CAWSVEARSYTF.

The chain carries TRBV10-2 and TRBJ2-7, with D possibly TRBD2 on 6 matching bases. This CDR3 comprises 14 residues. Per the germline V gene, CDR1 is WSHSY and CDR2 is SAAADI. The ends were cut back, 5 bases at V and 0 bases at J, with 11 bases in the middle. The CDR3, as DNA: TGCGCCAGCAGTAGGCTCGGGGGCTCCTACGAGCAGTACTTC. It translates to CASSRLGGSYEQYF.

This clone turned up a few times. The rearrangement links TRBV23-1 to TRBJ1-1, with a weak D call TRBD1 (6 bases). TRBV23-1 counts as an open reading frame of uncertain function. V was pared by 10 bases and J by 6 bases, with 21 bases between. The CDR3 is made up of 14 amino acids. The DNA for the CDR3 is TGCGCCATCCTCTTGGGTTGGGGGCGAGCTGAAGCTTTCTTT. This sequence encodes CAILLGWGRAEAFF.

This chain connects TRBV18 to TRBJ2-2; D unresolved. The V end was cut by 2 bases, the J end by 2 bases, with 12 bases between. CDR1 and CDR2 (germline): KGHSH, LQKENI. The CDR3 is 16 amino acids. The CDR3 sequence is CASSPGVALNTGELFF. The CDR3 DNA reads TGTGCCAGCTCACCAGGGGTCGCACTAAACACCGGGGAGCTGTTTTTT.

The chain uses TRBV15 and TRBJ1-4; 10 bases fit TRBD1. There are 16 residues in the CDR3. Per germline, CDR1 LNHNV and CDR2 YYDKDF (reference sequence). Trimming cost V 5 bases and J 3 bases; bases outside gene matches: 6. CDR3 DNA: TGTGCCACCAGCGCGACAGGGGGCGTTGCTAATGAAAAACTGTTTTTT. It specifies CATSATGGVANEKLFF.

The chain has TRBV14 and TRBJ1-3; TRBD1 agrees at 8 bases. Germline V gene sequence: CDR1 SGHDN, CDR2 FVKESK. The CDR3 has 15 amino acids. V trimming: 3 bases; J trimming: 3 bases; junction bases outside the gene matches: 4. CDR3 nucleotide sequence: TGTGCCAGCAGCCAGGGCAGGGGGCTTGGAAACACCATATATTTT. Amino acids: CASSQGRGLGNTIYF.

The chain joins TRBV18 to TRBJ2-1, with D hard to call. The CDR3 has 12 residues. Germline values: CDR1 KGHSH, CDR2 LQKENI. Deletions cut 6 bases from V and 8 bases from J, with 11 bases between. CDR3 nucleotides: TGTGCCAGCTCCCCCCTGCTCGATGAGCAGTTCTTC. Translated: CASSPLLDEQFF.

The chain has TRBV29-1 and TRBJ1-1; maybe TRBD1 (5 bases). V was cut by 6 bases and J by 5 bases, with 19 bases left in between. Germline CDR1 is SQVTM and CDR2 is ANQGSEA. This CDR3 contains 14 residues. For the CDR3, the DNA is TGCAGCGTGGCGGTGAGGGGTCATGGGACTGAAGCTTTCTTT. It encodes CSVAVRGHGTEAFF.

The gene calls are TRBV19 and TRBJ2-7; 7 bases match TRBD1. This CDR3 contains 14 residues. V lost 4 bases to trimming and J lost 5 bases; unmatched junction nucleotides: 8. CDR1 is LNHDA and CDR2 is SQIVND in the germline V gene (reference sequence). DNA for the CDR3: TGTGCCAGTAGTAGGGGACAGATGAACCACGAGCAGTACTTC. The encoded protein is CASSRGQMNHEQYF.

This chain joins TRBV18 and TRBJ1-5; 7 bases are a match to TRBD1. The V segment lost 3 bases and the J segment 7 bases; nucleotides outside the gene matches: 9. Germline loops: CDR1 KGHSH, CDR2 LQKENI. The CDR3 runs 15 residues. CDR3 DNA sequence: TGTGCCAGCTCACCGGAACAGGGGCAGTGGCAGCCCCAGCATTTT. Encoded protein: CASSPEQGQWQPQHF.

The J gene is TRBJ2-3, the V gene TRBV19, with 11 bases that match TRBD2. Germline assignment: CDR1 LNHDA and CDR2 SQIVND (reference sequence). V was clipped by 5 bases and J by 6 bases; unmatched bases: 4. The CDR3 runs 14 residues. The DNA of the CDR3 is TGTGCCAGTAGTTTAGCGGGGGGGCAGGATACGCAGTATTTT. Residues: CASSLAGGQDTQYF.

The chain has TRBV9 and TRBJ2-1; D ambiguous. CDR1 is SGDLS and CDR2 is YYNGEE in the germline V gene. V shed 6 bases and J shed 9 bases, with 16 bases lying between them. This CDR3 has 13 amino acids. CDR3 sequence reads: CASKLSAQGEQFF. CDR3 coding DNA: TGTGCCAGCAAGCTATCAGCACAAGGTGAGCAGTTCTTC.

In its sample, this clone ranks as medium-sized (0.01 to 0.1%). This chain connects TRBV28 to TRBJ2-7; D may be TRBD1 or TRBD2 (6 bases each). Trimming left V 8 bases short and J 3 bases short, with 17 bases between. The CDR3 is 14 residues long. From germline, CDR1 is MDHEN and CDR2 SYDVKM. The CDR3, as DNA: TGTGCCAGCCGGACCGAGGGGGGCTACTACGAGCAGTACTTC. Translation gives CASRTEGGYYEQYF.

This sequence joins TRBV19 and TRBJ1-1, with TRBD1 identical over 7 bases. Germline CDR1 is LNHDA and CDR2 is SQIVND (reference sequence). The CDR3 contains 14 residues. With 6 bases clipped from V and 0 bases from J, the junction kept 4 bases outside the gene matches. CDR3 in DNA: TGTGCCAGTAGATTACAGGGGCTGAACACTGAAGCTTTCTTT. It codes for CASRLQGLNTEAFF.

The chain has TRBV10-1 and TRBJ2-6, with no clear D. Germline V CDR1 and CDR2: WNHNN, SYGVQD (reference sequence). V shed 0 bases and J shed 0 bases, with 18 bases lying between them. The CDR3 is made up of 20 amino acids. The CDR3 region has the DNA TGCGCCAGCAGTGAGTCGAAGTCTTTAGCCTGGGGCTCTGGGGCCAACGTCCTGACTTTC. Amino acids: CASSESKSLAWGSGANVLTF.

This chain joins TRBV19 and TRBJ1-1, with a possible D match to TRBD1 (5 bases). CDR1 and CDR2 from the germline V gene are LNHDA and SQIVND (reference sequence). Trimming took off 7 bases at V and 3 bases at J, with 9 bases between the two ends. The CDR3 runs to 12 residues. CDR3 coding DNA: TGTGCCAGTATCGGGGGGGACACTGAAGCTTTCTTT. It specifies CASIGGDTEAFF.

The chain joins TRBV9 to TRBJ1-5; D remains ambiguous. V was shortened by 5 bases and J by 4 bases, with 7 bases between the two germline ends. The CDR3 sequence is 12 residues long. Germline loops: CDR1 SGDLS, CDR2 YYNGEE. CDR3 residues: CASRGGNQPQHF. For the CDR3, the DNA is TGTGCCAGCAGAGGAGGGAATCAGCCCCAGCATTTT.

The chain is built from TRBV5-1 and TRBJ1-2, with D uncertain. The CDR3 has 16 residues. Trimming took 0 bases from V and 8 from J, leaving 20 bases between them. Per germline, CDR1 SGHRS and CDR2 YFSETQ. The CDR3 sequence is CASSLGQPGRREGYTF. Here the CDR3 DNA reads TGCGCCAGCAGCTTGGGGCAGCCGGGCAGGAGGGAAGGCTACACCTTC.